This TCR beta chain was documented in a study of control samples from healthy donors and cancer patients (dated by TCRdb to about 2020). The CDR3 runs 14 amino acids, cysteine and phenylalanine included. Here the CDR3 DNA is all that survives: 42 bases in frame from base 1. V is reduced by 6 bases and J by 0 bases, leaving a spacing of 9 bases between them. As encoded in the germline V gene, CDR1 is MGHDK while CDR2 is SYGVNS. As regards this clone: Its antigen specificity is not known. No qualities accompany the bases; no much larger clone lies one base away.

The library was prepared using the immunoSEQ multiplex PCR assay. In TCRdb, the immuneACCESS table is reduced to in-frame sequences with V and J assigned. These tables do not hold every clone; where another copy was compared, an unresolved V gene accounts for under half, and the others remain unexplained. The table for this sample lists about 150,000 clones; 94% of them were counted only once. The biggest ten clones account for about 9.3% of the sample. The receptor's source is a middle-aged woman in good health. Rearrangement joined TRBV25-1 to TRBJ2-1; D gene: possibly TRBD1, on 6 matching bases. Material for sequencing was blood. The CDR3 loop reads CASRQGSSYNEQFF. The DNA sequence follows: TGTGCCAGCAGACAGGGTAGCTCCTACAATGAGCAGTTCTTC.